This T cell receptor (beta chain) derives from a study of blood T cell repertoires in COVID-19. Whole-study context: Nucleic acid was either cDNA or gDNA, and it came from T cells, B-cell-depleted T cells, or PBMCs.

The V and J ends lost 7 bases and 0 bases respectively, with 13 bases between them. The CDR3 contains 13 residues. Germline CDR1 SQVTM, CDR2 ANQGSEA. Only in-frame clones appear in the TCRdb table, and some are missing; sequencing was by immunoSEQ multiplex PCR. The sample yields tens of thousands of clones, 80% to 90% seen once. This clone was counted at least ten times. Sequences were obtained from peripheral blood. The rearrangement uses TRBV29-1 and TRBJ2-7; perhaps TRBD1 as D (6 bases). The clonotype comes from a woman in her sixties or seventies with acute or convalescent COVID-19. The CDR3 protein is CSASWTASYEQYF. For the CDR3, the DNA is TGCAGCGCCTCTTGGACAGCCTCCTACGAGCAGTACTTC.